This TCR beta chain derives from a study of T-cell memory formation after mild COVID-19. Study details: TCR clusters were mostly confined to one donor each. General study points: There were some responding clones in pre-infection memory, which suggested that cross-reactive memory had joined. Day 15 to 85 contractors were CD4/CD8 balanced; later expanders leaned CD4+. CD4+ contracting clones were mainly CM and EM; CD8+ ones, EMRA.

Comments on this clonotype: What it binds is unknown.

Germline CDR1 MGHRA, CDR2 YSYEKL. CDR3 length equals 18 residues. Trimming took 3 bases from V and 0 from J, leaving 17 bases between them. One entry per CDR3 protein, called by TCRdb with MiXCR from the 5' RACE reads. The table includes roughly 580,000 distinct CDR3 sequences, more than 15% detected once. The source material was PBMCs or a T cell subset sorted from them (not recorded which). The chain has TRBV4-1 and TRBJ1-4; D may be TRBD1 (5 bases). The TCR sequence derives from an adult woman who had mild COVID-19 (a few samples of this study predate the infection). Cell type and time point are not known. The CDR3 region is CASSHDPRQTATNEKLFF. DNA of the CDR3: TGCGCCAGCAGCCATGACCCCAGACAGACTGCAACTAATGAAAAACTGTTTTTT.